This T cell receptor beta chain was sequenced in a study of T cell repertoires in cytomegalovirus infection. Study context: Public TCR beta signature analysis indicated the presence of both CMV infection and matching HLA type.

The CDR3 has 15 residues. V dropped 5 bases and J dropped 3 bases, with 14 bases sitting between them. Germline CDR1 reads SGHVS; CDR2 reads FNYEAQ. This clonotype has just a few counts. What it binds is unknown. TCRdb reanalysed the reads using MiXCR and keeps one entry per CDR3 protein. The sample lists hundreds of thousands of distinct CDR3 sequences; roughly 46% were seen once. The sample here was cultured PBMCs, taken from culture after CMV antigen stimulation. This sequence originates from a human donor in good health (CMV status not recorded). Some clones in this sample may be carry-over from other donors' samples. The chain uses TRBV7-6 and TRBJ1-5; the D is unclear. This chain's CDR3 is CASSPGGGFNQPQHF. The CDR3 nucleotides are TGTGCCAGCAGCCCCGGAGGCGGATTCAATCAGCCCCAGCATTTT.